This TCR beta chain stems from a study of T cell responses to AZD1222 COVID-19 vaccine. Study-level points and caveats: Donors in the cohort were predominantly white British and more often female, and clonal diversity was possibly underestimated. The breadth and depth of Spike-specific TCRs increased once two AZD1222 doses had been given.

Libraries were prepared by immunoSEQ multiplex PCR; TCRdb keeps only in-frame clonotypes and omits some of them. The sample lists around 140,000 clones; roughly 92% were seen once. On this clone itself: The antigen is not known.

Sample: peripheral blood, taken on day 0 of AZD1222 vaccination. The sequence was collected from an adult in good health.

The chain's CDR3 is CASRETGTLPYEQYF. In DNA form, the CDR3 reads TGTGCCAGCAGGGAGACGGGCACCCTACCATACGAGCAGTACTTC. This sequence joins TRBV27 and TRBJ2-7; D not certain. In germline, CDR1 is MNHEY, CDR2 SMNVEV (reference sequence). V lost 6 bases to trimming and J lost 4 bases, with 19 bases between them. The CDR3 extends over 15 amino acids.